This T cell receptor beta chain was captured in a study of blood T cell repertoires in COVID-19. Across the study: The United States, Italy and Spain provided the acute and convalescent COVID-19 samples. Sources were T cells, B-cell-depleted T cells, or PBMCs; the material itself was cDNA or gDNA.

Germline trimming cut 7 bases from V and 6 bases from J; bases unmatched to any gene: 7. CDR1 is GTSNPN, CDR2 SVGIG, per germline (reference sequence). CDR3 length: 12 amino acids. Original processing methods: Amplifying reference gene primers gave estimates of nucleated cell counts. The assay was immunoSEQ multiplex PCR, and TCRdb's table has in-frame clones only and misses some. The D gene and trimming were derived from the DNA, and the V and J assignments and clone size from that table. The repertoire consists of 110,000 or so clones, with approximately 90% occurring once and the leading ten covering about 4.5%.

The V and J genes are TRBV30 and TRBJ2-7; 9 bases align to TRBD1. The receptor was derived from a woman in her forties or fifties with acute or convalescent COVID-19. Source material: peripheral blood. CDR3 region: CALRTGGREQYF. CDR3 nucleotide sequence: TGTGCCTTAAGAACAGGGGGCCGCGAGCAGTACTTC.